This T cell receptor (beta chain) was recovered during a study of blood T cell repertoires in COVID-19. Overall study context: Some COVID-19 samples were acute and others convalescent; all came from the United States, Italy and Spain. The analysed material was cDNA or gDNA that came from T cells, B-cell-depleted T cells, or PBMCs.

In the source study's methods: Cell counts per sample came from amplifying reference gene primers. Data came from immunoSEQ multiplex PCR; TCRdb stores just in-frame clones and leaves some out. The DNA was the basis for D and trimming; V, J and clone size are from that table. Seen here are about 250,000 clones, roughly 88% observed once, and the top ten hold under 0.95%. This CDR3 contains 13 residues. The germline CDR1 and CDR2 sequences are ENHRY and SYGVKD. The sequenced sample consisted of peripheral blood. V gene TRBV10-3 combines with J gene TRBJ1-3; 8 nucleotides line up with TRBD2. The assigned J gene may be wrong: the sequence end matches TRBJ2-2 better. The TCR originated in a woman under 40 with acute or convalescent COVID-19. In DNA form, the CDR3 reads TGTGCCATTAGACTAGCGCCCACCGGGGAGCTGTTTTTT. This translates into CAIRLAPTGELFF.